This TCR beta chain originates from a study of blood T cell repertoires in COVID-19. Study-wide background: Some COVID-19 samples were acute and others convalescent; all came from the United States, Italy and Spain.

Per the study methods: Reference gene primer amplification gave estimated nucleated cell counts. Generated by immunoSEQ multiplex PCR, the TCRdb table keeps only in-frame clones and is missing some. D and trimming were read from the DNA, whereas the V and J calls and clone size are those reported in that table. The sample comprises roughly 42,000 clones, over 70% of which are singletons, and roughly 30% rests with the top ten. The CDR3 covers 16 residues. Per the germline V gene, CDR1 is MNHEY and CDR2 is SVGAGI. With 0 bases removed from V and 6 bases from J, the gap between germline ends came to 18 bases.

Sequencing used peripheral blood. The receptor was derived from a woman of 80 years or more with acute or convalescent COVID-19. This rearrangement joins TRBV6-5 to TRBJ2-7; TRBD2 is a possible D gene (5 bases). The CDR3 coding sequence is TGTGCCAGCAGTTACTCGGGTCGAGGGCGGGCTGGCGAGCAGTACTTC. As protein: CASSYSGRGRAGEQYF.